A selection of T cell receptor beta chains follows, all from one sample in a study of blood T cell repertoires in COVID-19. TCRdb keeps only in-frame clones here, not all; method: immunoSEQ multiplex PCR. The sample carries 300,000 to 450,000 clones, about nine tenths recorded once. Specimen: peripheral blood. These receptors all stem from a woman aged 60-75 years with COVID-19, enrolled during active disease. Each CDR3 is given with its conserved first and last residue. A D gene is named only where the DNA matches it firmly. Not all rows give a size; the values are once, few, many and, for expanded clones, a class.

clone_size j_call d_call v_call cdr3_nt cdr3_aa
NA TRBJ1-2 NA TRBV7-2 TGTGCCAGCAGCTGGAAAGGGGGAAGAGATGGCTACACCTTC CASSWKGGRDGYTF
NA TRBJ1-1 TRBD1 TRBV5-6 TGTGCCAGCAGCTTGGGTGGGCCAACAGGGGCGGCTTTCTTT CASSLGGPTGAAFF
NA TRBJ1-2 NA TRBV5-5 TGTGCCAGCAGCTTGGCGGGCTATGGCTACACCTTC CASSLAGYGYTF
once TRBJ2-7 NA TRBV20-1 TGCAGTGCTAGTCGGCTTAAGGGGAAGCAGTACTTC CSASRLKGKQYF
NA TRBJ1-4 NA TRBV9 TGTGCCAGCAGCGTAGGGACGCAGGGCCTTAATGAAAAACTGTTTTTT CASSVGTQGLNEKLFF
NA TRBJ1-1 NA TRBV6-5 TGTGCCAGCAGACCGGGGGGAGTTGAGACTGAAGCTTTCTTT CASRPGGVETEAFF
NA TRBJ1-5 NA TRBV6-5 TGTGCCAGCAGTTTCGGCGGTCAGCCCCAGCATTTT CASSFGGQPQHF
NA TRBJ1-5 NA TRBV21-1 TGTGCCAGCAGCCATATAAGGGACAGGGGCTTGGGGAGCAATCAGCCCCAGCATTTT CASSHIRDRGLGSNQPQHF
few TRBJ2-1 NA TRBV13 TGTGCCAGCAGCTTAGTACAGAACCTGACGGATGAGCAGTTCTTC CASSLVQNLTDEQFF
NA TRBJ2-3 TRBD2 TRBV5-1 TGCGCCAGCAGCTTGAGACTAGCTAGACCGGATACGCAGTATTTT CASSLRLARPDTQYF
NA TRBJ1-3 NA TRBV5-1 TGCGCCAGCCGTGAGCGCTACTCTGGAAACACCATATATTTT CASRERYSGNTIYF
NA TRBJ2-1 TRBD2 TRBV7-8 TGTGCCAGCAGACCTACTAGCGGGGGGGGATACAATGAGCAGTTCTTC CASRPTSGGGYNEQFF
NA TRBJ2-7 TRBD1 TRBV9 TGTGCCAGCAGCGCGGGTCCAGGGGGAACCTACGAGCAGTACTTC CASSAGPGGTYEQYF
NA TRBJ1-1 NA TRBV6-5 TGTGCCAGCAAATCAGCAGGGGCGGAGAACACTGAAGCTTTCTTT CASKSAGAENTEAFF
NA TRBJ1-5 NA TRBV2 TGTGCCAGCAGTGAAAGTTGGGCCCCCAATCAGCCCCAGCATTTT CASSESWAPNQPQHF
NA TRBJ1-2 NA TRBV25-1 TGTGCCACGTCCAGCGGGCGGGAGTTCGGGGGCTACACCTTC CATSSGREFGGYTF
NA TRBJ1-5 TRBD1 TRBV18 TGTGCCAGCTCAGTGACAGGGAGCAATCAGCCCCAGCATTTT CASSVTGSNQPQHF
NA TRBJ1-2 NA TRBV14 TGTGCCAGCAGCCAAGTCGCATGGGGTACGGTGAGGGGGAGCTATGGCTACACCTTC CASSQVAWGTVRGSYGYTF
NA TRBJ1-2 TRBD1 TRBV28 TGTGCCGTCAGGGGACAGACTAACTATGGCTACACCTTC CAVRGQTNYGYTF
NA TRBJ2-3 NA TRBV4-2 TGTGCCAGCAGCCAAGAGGCTCTAGCTAGCACGCAGTATTTT CASSQEALASTQYF
NA TRBJ1-4 TRBD1 TRBV19 TGTGCCAGTACGGGACAGGGGGCTTCTAATGAAAAACTGTTTTTT CASTGQGASNEKLFF
NA TRBJ2-3 NA TRBV7-2 TGTGCCAGCAGCAGCCTTCCCGGGGTGGGCACAGATACGCAGTATTTT CASSSLPGVGTDTQYF
NA TRBJ1-5 TRBD1 TRBV4-1 TGCGCCAGCAGCCAGGACAGGTCGAGCAATCAGCCCCAGCATTTT CASSQDRSSNQPQHF